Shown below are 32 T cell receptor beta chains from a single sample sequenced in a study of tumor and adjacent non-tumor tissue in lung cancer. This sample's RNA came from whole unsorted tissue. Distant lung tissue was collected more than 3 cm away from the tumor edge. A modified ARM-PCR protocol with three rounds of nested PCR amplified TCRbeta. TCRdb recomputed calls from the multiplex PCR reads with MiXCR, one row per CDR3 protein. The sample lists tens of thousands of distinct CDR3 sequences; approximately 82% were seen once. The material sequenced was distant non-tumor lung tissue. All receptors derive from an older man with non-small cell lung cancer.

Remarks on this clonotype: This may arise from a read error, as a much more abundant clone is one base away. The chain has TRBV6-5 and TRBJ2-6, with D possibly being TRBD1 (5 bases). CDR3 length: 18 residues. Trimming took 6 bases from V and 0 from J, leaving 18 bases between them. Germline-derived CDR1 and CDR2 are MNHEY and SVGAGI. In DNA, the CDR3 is TGTGCCAGCAGCCAGCAAGGGGTAGCCGGCTCTGGGGCCAACGTCCTGACTTTC. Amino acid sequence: CASSQQGVAGSGANVLTF.

The CDR3, as DNA: TGTGCCAGCACAAGGAACGAGATCCCTGAAGCTTTCTTT. Protein product: CASTRNEIPEAFF. The rearrangement uses TRBV6-1 and TRBJ1-1; D is uncertain. The germline CDR1 and CDR2 sequences are MNHNS and SASEGT. This CDR3 has 13 amino acids. Trimming stripped 7 bases from V and 6 bases from J, with 15 bases between.

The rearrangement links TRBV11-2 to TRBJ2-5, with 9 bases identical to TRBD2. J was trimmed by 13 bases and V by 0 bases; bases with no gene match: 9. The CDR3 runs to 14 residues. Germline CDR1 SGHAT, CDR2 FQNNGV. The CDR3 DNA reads TGTGCCAGCAGCTTAGATAGGGGCGGGGGGGCCCGGTACTTC. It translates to CASSLDRGGGARYF.

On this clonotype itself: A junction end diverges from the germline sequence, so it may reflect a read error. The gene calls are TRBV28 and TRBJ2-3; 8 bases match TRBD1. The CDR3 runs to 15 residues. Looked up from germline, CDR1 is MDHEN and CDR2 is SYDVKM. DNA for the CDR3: TGTGCCGGCAGAAGACAGGGGAGAAGAACAGATACGCAGTATTTT. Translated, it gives CAGRRQGRRTDTQYF.

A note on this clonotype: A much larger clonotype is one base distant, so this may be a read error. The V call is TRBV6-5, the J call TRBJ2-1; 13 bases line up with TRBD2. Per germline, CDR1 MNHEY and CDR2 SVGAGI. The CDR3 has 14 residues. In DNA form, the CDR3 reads TGTGCCAACAGTTACATCTGGACTAGCGGGAGTATGTTCTTC. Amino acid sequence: CANSYIWTSGSMFF.

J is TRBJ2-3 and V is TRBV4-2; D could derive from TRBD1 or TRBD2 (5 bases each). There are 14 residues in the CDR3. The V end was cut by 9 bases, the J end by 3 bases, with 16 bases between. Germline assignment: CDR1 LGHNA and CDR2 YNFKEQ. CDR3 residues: CARSRGVVTDTQYF. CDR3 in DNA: TGTGCCAGATCGAGAGGGGTTGTGACAGATACGCAGTATTTT.

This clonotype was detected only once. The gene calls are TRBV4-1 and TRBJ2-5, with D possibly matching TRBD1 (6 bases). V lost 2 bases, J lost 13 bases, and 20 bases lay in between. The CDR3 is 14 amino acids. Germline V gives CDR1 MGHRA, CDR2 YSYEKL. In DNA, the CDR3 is TGCGCCAGCAGCCAACAGTGGGGGCAAGAGACTCGGTACTTC. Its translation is CASSQQWGQETRYF.

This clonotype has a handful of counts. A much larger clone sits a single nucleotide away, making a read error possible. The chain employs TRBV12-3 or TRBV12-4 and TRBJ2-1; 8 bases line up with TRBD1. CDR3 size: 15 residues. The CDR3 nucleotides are TGTGCCAGCAGTCCCAGCAGGGGGCTATACAATGGGCAGTTCTTC. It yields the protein CASSPSRGLYNGQFF.

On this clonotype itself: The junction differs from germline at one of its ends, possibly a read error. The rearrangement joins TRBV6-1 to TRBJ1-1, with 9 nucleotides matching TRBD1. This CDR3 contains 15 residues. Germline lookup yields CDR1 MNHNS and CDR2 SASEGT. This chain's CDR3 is CASSASNRGLGEALF. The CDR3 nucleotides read TGTGCCAGCAGTGCTTCGAACAGGGGGCTCGGTGAAGCTCTCTTT.

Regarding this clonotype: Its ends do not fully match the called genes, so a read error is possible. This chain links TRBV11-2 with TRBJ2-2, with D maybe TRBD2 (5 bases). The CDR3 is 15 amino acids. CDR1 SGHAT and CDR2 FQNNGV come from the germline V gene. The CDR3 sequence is CASNPGVPNTEELFF. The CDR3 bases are TGTGCCAGCAACCCCGGGGTACCGAACACCGAGGAGCTGTTTTTT. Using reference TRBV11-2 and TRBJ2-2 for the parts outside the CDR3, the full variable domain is EAGVAQSPRYKIIEKRQSVAFWCNPISGHATLYWYQQILGQGPKLLIQFQNNGVVDDSQLPKDRFSAERLKGVDSTLKIQPAKLEDSAVYLCASNPGVPNTEELFFGEGSRLTVL.

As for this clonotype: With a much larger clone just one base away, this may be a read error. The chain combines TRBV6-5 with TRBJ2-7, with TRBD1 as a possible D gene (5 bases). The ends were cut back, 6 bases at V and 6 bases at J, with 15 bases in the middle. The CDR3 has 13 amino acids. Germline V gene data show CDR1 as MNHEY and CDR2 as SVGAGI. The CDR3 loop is CASRGLDTCEQYF. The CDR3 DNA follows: TGTGCCAGCAGGGGGCTGGACACCTGCGAGCAGTACTTC.

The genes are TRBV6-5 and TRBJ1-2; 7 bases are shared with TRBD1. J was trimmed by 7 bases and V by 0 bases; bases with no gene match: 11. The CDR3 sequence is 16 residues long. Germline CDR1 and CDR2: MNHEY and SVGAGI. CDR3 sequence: CASSYSETGQLCGYTF. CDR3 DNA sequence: TGTGCCAGCAGTTACTCCGAGACAGGGCAGCTGTGTGGCTACACCTTC.

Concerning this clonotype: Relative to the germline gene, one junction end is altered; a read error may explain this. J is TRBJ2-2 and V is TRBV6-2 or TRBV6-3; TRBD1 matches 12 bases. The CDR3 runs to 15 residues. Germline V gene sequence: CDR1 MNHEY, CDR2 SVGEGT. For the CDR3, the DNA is TGTGCCAGCAGTCCCGGGACAGGGGGCACCGCGGAGCTGCTTTTT. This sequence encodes CASSPGTGGTAELLF.

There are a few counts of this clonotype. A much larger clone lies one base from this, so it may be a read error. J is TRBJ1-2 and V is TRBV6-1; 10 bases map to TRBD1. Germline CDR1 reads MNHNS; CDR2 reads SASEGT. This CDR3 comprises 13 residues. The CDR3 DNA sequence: TGTGCCAGAAGTGCCGGGACAGGGGAAGGCTACACCTTC. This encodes CARSAGTGEGYTF.

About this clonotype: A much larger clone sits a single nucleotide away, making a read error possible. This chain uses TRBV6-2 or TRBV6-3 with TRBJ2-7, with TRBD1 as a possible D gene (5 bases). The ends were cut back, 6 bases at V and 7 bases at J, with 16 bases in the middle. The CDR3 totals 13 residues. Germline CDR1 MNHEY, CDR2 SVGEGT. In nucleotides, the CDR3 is TGTGCCAGCAGCCTCGGACATGCTCGGGAGCAGTACTTC. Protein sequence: CASSLGHAREQYF.

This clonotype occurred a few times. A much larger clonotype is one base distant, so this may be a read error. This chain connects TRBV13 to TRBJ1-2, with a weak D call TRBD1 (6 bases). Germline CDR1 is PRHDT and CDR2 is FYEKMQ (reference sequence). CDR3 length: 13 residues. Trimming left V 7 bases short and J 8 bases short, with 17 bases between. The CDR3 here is CASMIHREEGYTF. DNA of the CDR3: TGTGCCAGCATGATTCACAGGGAAGAAGGCTACACCTTC.

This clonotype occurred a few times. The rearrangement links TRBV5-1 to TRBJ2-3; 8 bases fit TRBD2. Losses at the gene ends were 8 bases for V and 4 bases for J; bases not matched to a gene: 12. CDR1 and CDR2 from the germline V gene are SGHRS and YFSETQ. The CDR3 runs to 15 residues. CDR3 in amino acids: CASVEFGGGADTQYF. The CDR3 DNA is TGCGCCAGTGTGGAGTTCGGGGGGGGAGCAGATACGCAGTATTTT.

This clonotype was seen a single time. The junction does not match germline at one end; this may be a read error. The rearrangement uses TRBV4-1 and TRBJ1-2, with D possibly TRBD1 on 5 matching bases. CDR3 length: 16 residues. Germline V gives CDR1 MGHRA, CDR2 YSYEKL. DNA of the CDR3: TGCGCCAGCAGCCAGGAATGTGACAGATGGGATTATGGCTCCACCTTC. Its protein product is CASSQECDRWDYGSTF.

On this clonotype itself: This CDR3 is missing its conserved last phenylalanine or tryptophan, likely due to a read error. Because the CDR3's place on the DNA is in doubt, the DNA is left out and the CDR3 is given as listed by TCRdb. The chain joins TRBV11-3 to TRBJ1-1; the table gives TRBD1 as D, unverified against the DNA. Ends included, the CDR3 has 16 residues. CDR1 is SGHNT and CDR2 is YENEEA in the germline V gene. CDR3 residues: CASSFRDRTLNTDAIL.

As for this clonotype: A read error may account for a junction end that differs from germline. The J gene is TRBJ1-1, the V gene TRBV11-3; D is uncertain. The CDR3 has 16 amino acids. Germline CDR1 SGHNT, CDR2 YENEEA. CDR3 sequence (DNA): TGTGCCAGCAGCTTTCGGGAAAGAACCCTGAAGACTGACGCTTTCTTT. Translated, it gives CASSFRERTLKTDAFF.

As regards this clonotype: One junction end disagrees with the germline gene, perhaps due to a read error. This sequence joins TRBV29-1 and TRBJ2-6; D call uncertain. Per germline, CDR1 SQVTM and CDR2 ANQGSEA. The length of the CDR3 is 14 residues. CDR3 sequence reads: CSVEAVAGANVLTF. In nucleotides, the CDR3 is TGCAGCGTTGAGGCGGTGGCTGGAGCCAACGTCCTGACTTTC.

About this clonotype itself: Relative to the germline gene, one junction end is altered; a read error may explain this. The CDR3 region is CASSPKVGNPWNEQLF. CDR3 in DNA: TGTGCCAGTAGTCCAAAAGTTGGGAATCCGTGGAATGAGCAGTTATTC. This chain links TRBV6-2 or TRBV6-3 with TRBJ2-1; D call uncertain. CDR3 size: 16 residues. Germline V gene lookup returns CDR1 MNHEY and CDR2 SVGEGT.

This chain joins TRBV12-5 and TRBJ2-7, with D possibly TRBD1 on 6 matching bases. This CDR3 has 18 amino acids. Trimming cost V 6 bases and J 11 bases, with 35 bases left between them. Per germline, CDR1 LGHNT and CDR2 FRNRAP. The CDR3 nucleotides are TGTGCTAGTGGCCTAGAGTTTTCAGGGGCAACCGATTCCTACGAAGAGTACTTC. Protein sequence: CASGLEFSGATDSYEEYF.

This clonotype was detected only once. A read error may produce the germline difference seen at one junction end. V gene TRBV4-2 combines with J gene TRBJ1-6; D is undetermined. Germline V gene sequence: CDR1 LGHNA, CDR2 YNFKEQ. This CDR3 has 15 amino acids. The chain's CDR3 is CTSSQIGLLGSPLHF. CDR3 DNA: TGTACCAGCAGCCAAATCGGGCTGCTCGGGTCACCCCTCCACTTT.

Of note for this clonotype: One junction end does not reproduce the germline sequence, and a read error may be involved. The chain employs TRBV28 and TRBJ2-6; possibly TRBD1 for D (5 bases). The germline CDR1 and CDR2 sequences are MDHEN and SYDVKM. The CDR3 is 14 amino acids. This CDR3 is CASSLQGGANVLMF. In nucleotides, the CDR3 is TGTGCCAGCAGTTTGCAGGGTGGGGCCAACGTCCTGATGTTC.

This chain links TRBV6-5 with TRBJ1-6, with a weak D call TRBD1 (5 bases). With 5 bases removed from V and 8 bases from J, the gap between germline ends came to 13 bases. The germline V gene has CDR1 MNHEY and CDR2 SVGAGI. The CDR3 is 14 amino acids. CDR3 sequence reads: CASSRIAGDSPLHF. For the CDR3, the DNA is TGTGCCAGCAGTCGGATAGCGGGGGATTCACCCCTCCACTTT.

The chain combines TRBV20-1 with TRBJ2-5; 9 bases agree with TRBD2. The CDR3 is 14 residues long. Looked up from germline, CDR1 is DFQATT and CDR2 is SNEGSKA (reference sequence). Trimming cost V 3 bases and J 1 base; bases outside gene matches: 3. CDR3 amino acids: CSASFSGGQETQYF. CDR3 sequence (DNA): TGCAGTGCTAGTTTTAGCGGGGGCCAAGAGACCCAGTACTTC.

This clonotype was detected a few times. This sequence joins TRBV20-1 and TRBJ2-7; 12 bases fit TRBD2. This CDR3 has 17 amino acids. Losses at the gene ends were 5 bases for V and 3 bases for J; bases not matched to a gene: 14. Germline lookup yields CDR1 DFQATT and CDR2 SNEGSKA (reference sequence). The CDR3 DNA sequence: TGCAGTGCTGATACTAGCGGGGGGTTAGGCAGGCTCTACGAGCAGTACTTC. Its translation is CSADTSGGLGRLYEQYF.

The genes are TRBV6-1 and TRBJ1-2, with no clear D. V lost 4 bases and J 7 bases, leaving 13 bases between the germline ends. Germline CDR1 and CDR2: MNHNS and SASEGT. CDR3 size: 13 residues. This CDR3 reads CASSGPRTFGYTF. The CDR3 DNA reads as TGTGCCAGCAGTGGCCCCCGCACATTTGGCTACACCTTC.

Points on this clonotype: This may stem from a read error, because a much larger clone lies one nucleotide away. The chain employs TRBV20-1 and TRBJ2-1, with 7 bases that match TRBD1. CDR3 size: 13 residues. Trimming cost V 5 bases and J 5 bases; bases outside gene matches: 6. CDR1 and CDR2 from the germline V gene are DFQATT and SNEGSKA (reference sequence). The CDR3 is CSAANRGDNEQFF. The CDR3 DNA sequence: TGCAGTGCTGCTAACAGGGGAGACAATGAGCAGTTCTTC.

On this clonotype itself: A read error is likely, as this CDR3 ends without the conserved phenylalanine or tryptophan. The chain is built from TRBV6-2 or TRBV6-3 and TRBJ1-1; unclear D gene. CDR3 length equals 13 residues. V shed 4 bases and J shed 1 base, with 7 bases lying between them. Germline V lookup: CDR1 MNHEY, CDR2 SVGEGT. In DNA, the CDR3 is TGTGCCAGCAGTTCTTCTGAGAACACTGAAGCTTTCTCT. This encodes CASSSSENTEAFS.

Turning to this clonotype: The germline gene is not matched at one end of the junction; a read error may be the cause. CDR3: CASSKGIEGGTETLF. Written as DNA, the CDR3 is TGTGCCAGCAGCAAGGGGATTGAGGGTGGTACTGAAACTCTCTTT. The chain carries TRBV4-2 and TRBJ1-1, with D perhaps matching TRBD1 (5 bases). This CDR3 region has 15 residues. CDR1 and CDR2 from the germline V gene are LGHNA and YNFKEQ.